This T cell receptor beta chain appears in the sequencing data of a study of OX40 agonist ivuxolimab in advanced cancers. Overall study context: Subjects had a mean age of around 63 years, with a range of roughly 20 to 79; around 80% were male. Study findings and constraints: Researchers did not determine the expanded peripheral T cells' antigen specificity. Those patients achieving a partial response at 0.1-3.0 mg/kg showed among the lowest clonal expansion.

Some clones are missing from TCRdb's copy, which holds only in-frame ones; the method was immunoSEQ multiplex PCR. The sample carries some 51,000 clones, around 90% recorded once. Sampling times: baseline, cycle 4 day 1, cycle 7 day 1. Comment on this clone: The antigen is undetermined.

Looked up from germline, CDR1 is MNHEY and CDR2 is SMNVEV (reference sequence). CDR3 length: 14 amino acids. V was pared by 6 bases and J by 0 bases, with 5 bases of the junction left unmatched. The chain uses TRBV27 and TRBJ2-7; TRBD1 matches 7 bases. This sequence was found in an adult with an advanced solid tumor such as melanoma, head and neck, liver or kidney cancer. The specimen was CD4+ or CD8+ T cells sorted from blood, collected in a trial of the OX40 agonist ivuxolimab. The CDR3 loop is CASRWTGSSYEQYF. DNA of the CDR3: TGTGCCAGCAGATGGACAGGAAGCTCCTACGAGCAGTACTTC.